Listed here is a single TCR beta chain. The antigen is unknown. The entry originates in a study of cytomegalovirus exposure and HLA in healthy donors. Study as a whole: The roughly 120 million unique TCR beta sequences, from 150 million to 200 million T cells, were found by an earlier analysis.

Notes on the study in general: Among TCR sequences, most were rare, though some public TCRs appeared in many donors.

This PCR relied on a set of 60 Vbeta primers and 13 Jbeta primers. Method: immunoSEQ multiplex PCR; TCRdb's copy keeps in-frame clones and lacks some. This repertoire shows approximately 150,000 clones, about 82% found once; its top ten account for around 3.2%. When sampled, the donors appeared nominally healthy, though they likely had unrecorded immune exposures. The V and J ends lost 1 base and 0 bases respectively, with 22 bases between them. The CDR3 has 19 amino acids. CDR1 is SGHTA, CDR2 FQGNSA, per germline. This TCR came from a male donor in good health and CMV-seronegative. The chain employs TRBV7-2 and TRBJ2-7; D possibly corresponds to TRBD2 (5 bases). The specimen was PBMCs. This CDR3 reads CASSLDDYARKAYSYEQYF. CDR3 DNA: TGTGCCAGCAGCTTAGACGACTATGCAAGAAAGGCTTACTCCTACGAGCAGTACTTC.